This section outlines one TCR beta chain sequence together with its context. Its antigen is as yet unknown. The sample comes from a study of vaccination effects on CD4 cells after COVID-19. An approximately nine-day culture period preceded the isolation of CD4+ T cells. All vaccine recipients tested negative for nucleocapsid antibodies and had never contracted SARS-CoV-2 infection. TCRdb keeps only in-frame clones here, not all; method: immunoSEQ multiplex PCR. The sample lists 20,000 to 25,000 clones, 73% occurring once. The CDR3 has 13 amino acids. Trimming stripped 1 base from V and 0 bases from J, with 4 bases between. CDR1 and CDR2 from the germline V gene are SGHAT and FQNNGV.

This chain uses TRBV11-2 with TRBJ2-7, with no clear D. The specimen comprised CD4+ T cells from PBMCs cultured without peptide, sampled before COVID-19 vaccination. The TCR comes from a human donor who received a COVID-19 vaccine. CDR3 DNA: TGTGCCAGCAGCTTAGGCCCCTCCTACGAGCAGTACTTC. This translates into CASSLGPSYEQYF.